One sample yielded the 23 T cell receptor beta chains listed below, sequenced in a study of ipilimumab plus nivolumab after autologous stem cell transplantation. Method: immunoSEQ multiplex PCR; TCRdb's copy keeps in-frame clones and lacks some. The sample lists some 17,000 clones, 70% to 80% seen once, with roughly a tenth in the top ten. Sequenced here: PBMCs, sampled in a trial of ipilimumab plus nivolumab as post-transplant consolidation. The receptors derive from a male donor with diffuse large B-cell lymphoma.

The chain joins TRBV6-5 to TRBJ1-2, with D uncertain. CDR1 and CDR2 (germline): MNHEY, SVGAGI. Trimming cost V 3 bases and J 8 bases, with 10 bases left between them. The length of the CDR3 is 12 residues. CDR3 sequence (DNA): TGTGCCAGCAGTTATTGGCCGGGCGGCTACACCTTC. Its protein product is CASSYWPGGYTF.

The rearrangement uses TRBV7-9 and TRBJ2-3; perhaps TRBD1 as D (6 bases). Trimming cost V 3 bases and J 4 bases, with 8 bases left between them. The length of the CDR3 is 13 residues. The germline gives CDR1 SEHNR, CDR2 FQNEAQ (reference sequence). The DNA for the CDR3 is TGTGCCAGCAGCTTTGCAGGGGCAGATACGCAGTATTTT. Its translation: CASSFAGADTQYF.

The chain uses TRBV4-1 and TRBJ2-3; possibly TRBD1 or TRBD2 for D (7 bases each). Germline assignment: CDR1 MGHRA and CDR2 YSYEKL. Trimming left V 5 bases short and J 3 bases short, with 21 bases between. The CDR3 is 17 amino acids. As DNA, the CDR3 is TGCGCCAGCAGCTTAGGCCAGGGGGGGGGCGCGACAGATACGCAGTATTTT. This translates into CASSLGQGGGATDTQYF.

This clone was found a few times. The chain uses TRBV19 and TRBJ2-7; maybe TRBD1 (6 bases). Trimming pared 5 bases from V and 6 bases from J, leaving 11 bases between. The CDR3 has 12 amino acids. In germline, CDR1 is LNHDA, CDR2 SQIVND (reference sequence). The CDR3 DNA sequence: TGTGCCAGTAGTTACAGGGTTGGCGAGCAGTACTTC. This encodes CASSYRVGEQYF.

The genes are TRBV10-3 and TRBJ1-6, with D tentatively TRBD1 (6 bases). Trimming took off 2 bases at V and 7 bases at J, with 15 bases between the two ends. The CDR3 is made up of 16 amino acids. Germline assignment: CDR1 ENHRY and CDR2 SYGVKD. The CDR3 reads CAISEPRGGNNSPLHF. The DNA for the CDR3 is TGTGCCATCAGTGAGCCGCGGGGGGGCAACAATTCACCCCTCCACTTT.

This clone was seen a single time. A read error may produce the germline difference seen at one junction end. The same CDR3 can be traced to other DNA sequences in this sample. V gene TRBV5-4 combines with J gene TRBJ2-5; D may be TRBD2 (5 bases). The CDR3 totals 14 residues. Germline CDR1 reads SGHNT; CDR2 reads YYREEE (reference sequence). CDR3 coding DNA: TGTGCCAGTAGCTTAGGCCCCCCGGGGGAGACCCAGTACTTC. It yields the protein CASSLGPPGETQYF.

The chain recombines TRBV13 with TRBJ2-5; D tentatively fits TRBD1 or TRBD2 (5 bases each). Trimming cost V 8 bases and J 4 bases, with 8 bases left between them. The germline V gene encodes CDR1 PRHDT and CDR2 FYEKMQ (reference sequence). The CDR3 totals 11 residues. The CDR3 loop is CASGTGETQYF. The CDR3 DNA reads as TGTGCCAGCGGGACGGGAGAGACCCAGTACTTC.

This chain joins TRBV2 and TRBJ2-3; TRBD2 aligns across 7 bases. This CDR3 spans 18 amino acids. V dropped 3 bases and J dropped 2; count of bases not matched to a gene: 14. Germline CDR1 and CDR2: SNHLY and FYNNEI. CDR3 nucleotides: TGTGCCAGCAGTGACCTCCGGCCCGGGGGGTCACCCACAGATACGCAGTATTTT. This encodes CASSDLRPGGSPTDTQYF.

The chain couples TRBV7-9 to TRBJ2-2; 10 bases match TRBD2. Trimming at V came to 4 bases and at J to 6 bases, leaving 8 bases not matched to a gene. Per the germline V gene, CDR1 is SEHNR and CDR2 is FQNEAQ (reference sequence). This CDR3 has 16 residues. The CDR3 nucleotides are TGTGCCAGCAGCTCAAGCGGGGGGGCCTTCTCCGGGGAGCTGTTTTTT. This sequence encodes CASSSSGGAFSGELFF.

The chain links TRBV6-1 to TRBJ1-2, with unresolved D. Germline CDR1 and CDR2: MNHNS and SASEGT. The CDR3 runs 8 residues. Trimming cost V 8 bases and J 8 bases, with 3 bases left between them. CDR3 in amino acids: CASSGYTF. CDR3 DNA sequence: TGTGCCAGCTCCGGCTACACCTTC.

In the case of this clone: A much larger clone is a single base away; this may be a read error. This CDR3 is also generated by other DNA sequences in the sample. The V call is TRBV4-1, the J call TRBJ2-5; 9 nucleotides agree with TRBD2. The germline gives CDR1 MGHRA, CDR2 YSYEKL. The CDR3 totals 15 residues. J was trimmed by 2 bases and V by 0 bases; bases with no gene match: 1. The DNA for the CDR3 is TGCGCCAGCAGCCAAGATGCGGGGGGGCAAGAGACCCAGTACTTC. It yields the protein CASSQDAGGQETQYF.

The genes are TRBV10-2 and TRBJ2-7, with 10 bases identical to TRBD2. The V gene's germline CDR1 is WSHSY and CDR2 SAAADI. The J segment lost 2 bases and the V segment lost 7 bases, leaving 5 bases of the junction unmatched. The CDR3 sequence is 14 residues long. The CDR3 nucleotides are TGCGCCAGCACGGAAGCGGGGGGGACCTACGAGCAGTACTTC. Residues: CASTEAGGTYEQYF.

Written as DNA, the CDR3 is TGTGCCAGCAGCTTACTCAGGGGCACCGGGGAGCTGTTTTTT. The encoded protein is CASSLLRGTGELFF. This chain joins TRBV7-2 and TRBJ2-2; tentatively, D is TRBD1 (6 bases). The CDR3 spans 14 residues. With 2 bases removed from V and 4 bases from J, the gap between germline ends came to 8 bases. Germline V CDR1 and CDR2: SGHTA, FQGNSA.

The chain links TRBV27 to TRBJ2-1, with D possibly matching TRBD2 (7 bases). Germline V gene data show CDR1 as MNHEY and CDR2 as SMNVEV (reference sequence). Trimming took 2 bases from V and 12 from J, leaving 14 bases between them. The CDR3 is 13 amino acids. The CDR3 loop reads CASSLGGGLMQFF. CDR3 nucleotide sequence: TGTGCCAGCAGTTTAGGGGGGGGCTTGATGCAGTTCTTC.

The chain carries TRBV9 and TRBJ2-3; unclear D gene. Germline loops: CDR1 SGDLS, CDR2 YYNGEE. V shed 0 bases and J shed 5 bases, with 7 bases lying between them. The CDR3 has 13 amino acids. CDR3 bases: TGTGCCAGCAGCGTAGGAGGTATAGATACGCAGTATTTT. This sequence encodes CASSVGGIDTQYF.

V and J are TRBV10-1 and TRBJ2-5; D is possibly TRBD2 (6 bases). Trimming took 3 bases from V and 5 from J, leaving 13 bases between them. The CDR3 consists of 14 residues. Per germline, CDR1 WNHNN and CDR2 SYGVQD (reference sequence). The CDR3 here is CASSDTLAGETQYF. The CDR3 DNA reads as TGCGCCAGCAGTGACACCTTGGCGGGGGAGACCCAGTACTTC.

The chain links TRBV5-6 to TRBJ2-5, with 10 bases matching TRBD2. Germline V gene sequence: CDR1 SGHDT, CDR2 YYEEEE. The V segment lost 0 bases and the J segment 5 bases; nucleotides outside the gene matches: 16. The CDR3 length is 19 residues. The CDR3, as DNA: TGTGCCAGCAGCTTGGCCGGGCTAGCGGGGGCCCGGCTTGGGGAGACCCAGTACTTC. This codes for CASSLAGLAGARLGETQYF.

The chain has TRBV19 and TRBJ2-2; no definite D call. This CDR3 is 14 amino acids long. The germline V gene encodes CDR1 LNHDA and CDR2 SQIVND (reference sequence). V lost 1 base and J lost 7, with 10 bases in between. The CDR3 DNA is TGTGCCAGTAGTATAGTGGGCGTCGGCGGGGAGCTGTTTTTT. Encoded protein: CASSIVGVGGELFF. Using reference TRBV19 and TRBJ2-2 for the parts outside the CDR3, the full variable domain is DGGITQSPKYLFRKEGQNVTLSCEQNLNHDAMYWYRQDPGQGLRLIYYSQIVNDFQKGDIAEGYSVSREKKESFPLTVTSAQKNPTAFYLCASSIVGVGGELFFGEGSRLTVL.

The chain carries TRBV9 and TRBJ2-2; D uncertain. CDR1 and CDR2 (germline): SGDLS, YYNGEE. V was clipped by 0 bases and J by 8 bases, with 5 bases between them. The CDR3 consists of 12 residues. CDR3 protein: CASSVVPGELFF. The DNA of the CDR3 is TGTGCCAGCAGCGTAGTTCCTGGGGAGCTGTTTTTT.

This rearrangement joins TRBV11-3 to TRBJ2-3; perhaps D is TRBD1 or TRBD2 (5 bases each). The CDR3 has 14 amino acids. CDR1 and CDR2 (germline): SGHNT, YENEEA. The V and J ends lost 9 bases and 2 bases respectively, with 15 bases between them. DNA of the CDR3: TGTGCCAGTTCCGGGGACCACCTCACAGATACGCAGTATTTT. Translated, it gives CASSGDHLTDTQYF.

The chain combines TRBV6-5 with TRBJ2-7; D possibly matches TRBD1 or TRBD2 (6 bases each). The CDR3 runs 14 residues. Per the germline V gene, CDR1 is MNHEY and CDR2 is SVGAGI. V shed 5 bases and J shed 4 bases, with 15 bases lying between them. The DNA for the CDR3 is TGTGCCAGCAGTCCGAGGAGGGGGGTTTACGAGCAGTACTTC. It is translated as CASSPRRGVYEQYF.

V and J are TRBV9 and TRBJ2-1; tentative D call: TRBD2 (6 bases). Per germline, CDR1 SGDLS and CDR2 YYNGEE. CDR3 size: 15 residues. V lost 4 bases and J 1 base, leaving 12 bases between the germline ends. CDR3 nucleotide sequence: TGTGCCAGCAGCCCCCTAGCGAGGTCCTACAATGAGCAGTTCTTC. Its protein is CASSPLARSYNEQFF. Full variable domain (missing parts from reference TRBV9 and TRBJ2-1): DSGVTQTPKHLITATGQRVTLRCSPRSGDLSVYWYQQSLDQGLQFLIQYYNGEERAKGNILERFSAQQFPDLHSELNLSSLELGDSALYFCASSPLARSYNEQFFGPGTRLTVL.

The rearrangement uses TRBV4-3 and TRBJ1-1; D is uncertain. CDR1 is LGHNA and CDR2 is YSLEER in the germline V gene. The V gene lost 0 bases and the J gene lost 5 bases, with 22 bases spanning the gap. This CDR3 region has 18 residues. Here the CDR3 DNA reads TGCGCCAGCAGCCAAGATTTAGGCGGCGGACCTCCGGGGACTGAAGCTTTCTTT. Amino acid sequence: CASSQDLGGGPPGTEAFF.